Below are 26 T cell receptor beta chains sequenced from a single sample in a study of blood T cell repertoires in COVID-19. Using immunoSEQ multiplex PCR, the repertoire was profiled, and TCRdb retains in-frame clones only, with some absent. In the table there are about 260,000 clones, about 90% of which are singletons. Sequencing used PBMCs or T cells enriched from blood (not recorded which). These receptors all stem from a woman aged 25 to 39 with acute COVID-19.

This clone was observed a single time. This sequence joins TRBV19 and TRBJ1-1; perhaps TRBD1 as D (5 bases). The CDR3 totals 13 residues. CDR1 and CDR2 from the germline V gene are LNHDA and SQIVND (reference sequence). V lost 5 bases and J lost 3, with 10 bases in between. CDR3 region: CASSDSQHTEAFF. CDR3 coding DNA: TGTGCCAGTAGTGACAGCCAGCACACTGAAGCTTTCTTT. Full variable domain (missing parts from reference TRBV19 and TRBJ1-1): DGGITQSPKYLFRKEGQNVTLSCEQNLNHDAMYWYRQDPGQGLRLIYYSQIVNDFQKGDIAEGYSVSREKKESFPLTVTSAQKNPTAFYLCASSDSQHTEAFFGQGTRLTVV.

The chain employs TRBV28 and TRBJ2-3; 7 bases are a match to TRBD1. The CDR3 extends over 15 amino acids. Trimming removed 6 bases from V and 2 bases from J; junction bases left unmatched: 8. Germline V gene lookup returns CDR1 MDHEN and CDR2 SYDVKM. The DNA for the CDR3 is TGTGCCAGCAGCCAAAGGACAGGAGTCACAGATACGCAGTATTTT. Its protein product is CASSQRTGVTDTQYF.

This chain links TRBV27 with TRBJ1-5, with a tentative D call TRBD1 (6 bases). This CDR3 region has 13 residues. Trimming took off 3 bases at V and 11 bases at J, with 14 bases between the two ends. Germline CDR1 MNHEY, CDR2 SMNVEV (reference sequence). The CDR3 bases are TGTGCCAGCAGTTTGGGACACCTAGGGTCCCAGCATTTT. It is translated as CASSLGHLGSQHF.

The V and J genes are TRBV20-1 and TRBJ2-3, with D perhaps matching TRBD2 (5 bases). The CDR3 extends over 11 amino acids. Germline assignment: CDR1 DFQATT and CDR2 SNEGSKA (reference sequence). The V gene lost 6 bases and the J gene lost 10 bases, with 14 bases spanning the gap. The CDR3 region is CSAGILLAQYF. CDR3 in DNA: TGCAGTGCCGGGATTCTTCTAGCGCAGTATTTT.

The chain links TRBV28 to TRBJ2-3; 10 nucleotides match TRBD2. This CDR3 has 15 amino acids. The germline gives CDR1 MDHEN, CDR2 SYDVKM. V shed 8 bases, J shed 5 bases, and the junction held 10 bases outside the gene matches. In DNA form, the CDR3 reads TGTGCCAGCCGAACGAAGCGGGAGGGCCGAGATACGCAGTATTTT. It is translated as CASRTKREGRDTQYF. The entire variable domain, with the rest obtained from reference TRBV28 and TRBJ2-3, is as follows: DVKVTQSSRYLVKRTGEKVFLECVQDMDHENMFWYRQDPGLGLRLIYFSYDVKMKEKGDIPEGYSVSREKKERFSLILESASTNQTSMYLCASRTKREGRDTQYFGPGTRLTVL.

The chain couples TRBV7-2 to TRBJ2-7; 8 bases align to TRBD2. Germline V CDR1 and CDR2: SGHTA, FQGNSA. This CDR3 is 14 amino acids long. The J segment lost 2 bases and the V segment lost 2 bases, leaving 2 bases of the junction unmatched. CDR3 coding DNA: TGTGCCAGCAGCTTATATAGCGGGGCCTACGAGCAGTACTTC. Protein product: CASSLYSGAYEQYF.

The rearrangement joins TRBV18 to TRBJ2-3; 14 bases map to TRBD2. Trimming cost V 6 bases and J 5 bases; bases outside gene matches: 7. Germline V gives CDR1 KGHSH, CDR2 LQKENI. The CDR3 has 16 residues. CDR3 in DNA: TGTGCCAGCTCCCCTAAAGGACTAGCGGGAGGAGATACGCAGTATTTT. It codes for CASSPKGLAGGDTQYF.

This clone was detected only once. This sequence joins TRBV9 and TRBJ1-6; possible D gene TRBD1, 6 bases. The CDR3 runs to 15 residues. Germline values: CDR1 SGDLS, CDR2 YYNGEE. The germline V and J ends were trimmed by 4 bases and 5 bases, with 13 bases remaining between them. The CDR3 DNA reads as TGTGCCAGCAGCCCCCGGACAGTTAATAATTCACCCCTCCACTTT. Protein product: CASSPRTVNNSPLHF.

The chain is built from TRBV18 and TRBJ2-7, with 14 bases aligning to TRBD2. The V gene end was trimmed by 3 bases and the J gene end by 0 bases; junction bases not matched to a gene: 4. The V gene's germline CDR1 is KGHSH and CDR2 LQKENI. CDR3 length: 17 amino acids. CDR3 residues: CASSPSGLAGGSYEQYF. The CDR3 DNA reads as TGTGCCAGCTCACCTAGCGGACTAGCGGGGGGCTCCTACGAGCAGTACTTC. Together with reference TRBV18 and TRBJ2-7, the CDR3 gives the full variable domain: NAGVMQNPRHLVRRRGQEARLRCSPMKGHSHVYWYRQLPEEGLKFMVYLQKENIIDESGMPKERFSAEFPKEGPSILRIQQVVRGDSAAYFCASSPSGLAGGSYEQYFGPGTRLTVT.

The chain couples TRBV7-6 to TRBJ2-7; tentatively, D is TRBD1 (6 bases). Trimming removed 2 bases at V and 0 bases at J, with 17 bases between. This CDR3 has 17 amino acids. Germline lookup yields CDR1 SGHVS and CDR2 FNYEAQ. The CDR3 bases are TGTGCCAGCAGCTTATTCGCGAGCTTGGACAGCTCCTACGAGCAGTACTTC. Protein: CASSLFASLDSSYEQYF.

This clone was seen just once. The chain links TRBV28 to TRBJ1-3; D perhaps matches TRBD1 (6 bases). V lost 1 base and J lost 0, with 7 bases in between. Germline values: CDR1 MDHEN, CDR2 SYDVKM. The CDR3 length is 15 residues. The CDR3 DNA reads TGTGCCAGCAGTTTATCCAGGGGCTCTGGAAACACCATATATTTT. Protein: CASSLSRGSGNTIYF.

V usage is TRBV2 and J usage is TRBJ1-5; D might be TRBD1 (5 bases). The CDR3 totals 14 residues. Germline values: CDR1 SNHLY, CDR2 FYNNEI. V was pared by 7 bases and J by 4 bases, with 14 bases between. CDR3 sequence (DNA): TGTGCCAGCACCGATCGGACAACAAATCAGCCCCAGCATTTT. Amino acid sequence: CASTDRTTNQPQHF.

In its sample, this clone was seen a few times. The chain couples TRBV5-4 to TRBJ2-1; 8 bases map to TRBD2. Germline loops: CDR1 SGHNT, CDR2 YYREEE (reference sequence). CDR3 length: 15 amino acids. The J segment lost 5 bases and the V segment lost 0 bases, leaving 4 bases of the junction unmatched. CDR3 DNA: TGTGCCAGCAGCTTGGACGGGACTAGAAACAATGAGCAGTTCTTC. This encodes CASSLDGTRNNEQFF.

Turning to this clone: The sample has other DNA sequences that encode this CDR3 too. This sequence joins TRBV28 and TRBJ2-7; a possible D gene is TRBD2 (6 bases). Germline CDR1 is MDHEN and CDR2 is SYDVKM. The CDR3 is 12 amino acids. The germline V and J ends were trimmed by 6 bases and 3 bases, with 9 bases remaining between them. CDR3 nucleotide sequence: TGTGCCAGCAGCCGGGGGAGCTACGAGCAGTACTTC. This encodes CASSRGSYEQYF. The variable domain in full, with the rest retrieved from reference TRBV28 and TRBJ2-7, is DVKVTQSSRYLVKRTGEKVFLECVQDMDHENMFWYRQDPGLGLRLIYFSYDVKMKEKGDIPEGYSVSREKKERFSLILESASTNQTSMYLCASSRGSYEQYFGPGTRLTVT.

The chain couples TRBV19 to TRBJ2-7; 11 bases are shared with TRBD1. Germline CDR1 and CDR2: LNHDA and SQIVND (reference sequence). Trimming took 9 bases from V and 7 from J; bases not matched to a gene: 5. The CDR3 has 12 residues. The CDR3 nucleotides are TGTGCCAGCGGACAGGGGGCGTATGAGCAGTACTTC. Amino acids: CASGQGAYEQYF. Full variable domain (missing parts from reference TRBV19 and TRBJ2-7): DGGITQSPKYLFRKEGQNVTLSCEQNLNHDAMYWYRQDPGQGLRLIYYSQIVNDFQKGDIAEGYSVSREKKESFPLTVTSAQKNPTAFYLCASGQGAYEQYFGPGTRLTVT.

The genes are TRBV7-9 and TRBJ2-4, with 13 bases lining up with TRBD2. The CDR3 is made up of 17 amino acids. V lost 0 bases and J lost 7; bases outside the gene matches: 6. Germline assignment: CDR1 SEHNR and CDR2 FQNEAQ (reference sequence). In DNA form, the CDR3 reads TGTGCCAGCAGCTTAGCCCGGGGACTAGCGGGGCGGAACATTCAGTACTTC. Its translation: CASSLARGLAGRNIQYF.

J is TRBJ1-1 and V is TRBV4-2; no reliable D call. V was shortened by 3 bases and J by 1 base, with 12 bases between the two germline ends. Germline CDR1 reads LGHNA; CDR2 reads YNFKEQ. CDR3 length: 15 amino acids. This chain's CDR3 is CASSQREQGNTEAFF. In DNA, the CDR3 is TGTGCCAGCAGCCAGAGGGAGCAAGGGAACACTGAAGCTTTCTTT.

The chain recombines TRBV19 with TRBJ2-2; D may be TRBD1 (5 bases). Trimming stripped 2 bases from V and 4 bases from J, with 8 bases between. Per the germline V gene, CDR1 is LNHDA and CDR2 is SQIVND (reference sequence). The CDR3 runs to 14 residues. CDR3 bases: TGTGCCAGTAGTATACTTCAGGGCACCGGGGAGCTGTTTTTT. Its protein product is CASSILQGTGELFF.

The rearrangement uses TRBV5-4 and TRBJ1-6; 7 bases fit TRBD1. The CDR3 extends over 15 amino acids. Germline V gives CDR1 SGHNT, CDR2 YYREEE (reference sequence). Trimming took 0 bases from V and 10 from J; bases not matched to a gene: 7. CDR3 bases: TGTGCCAGCAGCTTGGAAGGGGGCGCACGGTCACCCCTCCACTTT. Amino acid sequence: CASSLEGGARSPLHF.

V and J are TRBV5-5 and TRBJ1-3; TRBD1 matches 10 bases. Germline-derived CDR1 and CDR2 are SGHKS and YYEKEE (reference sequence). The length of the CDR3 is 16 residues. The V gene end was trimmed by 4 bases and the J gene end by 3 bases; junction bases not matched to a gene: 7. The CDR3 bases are TGTGCCAGCAGCCGGACAGGGGGAGGTATTGGAAACACCATATATTTT. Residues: CASSRTGGGIGNTIYF.

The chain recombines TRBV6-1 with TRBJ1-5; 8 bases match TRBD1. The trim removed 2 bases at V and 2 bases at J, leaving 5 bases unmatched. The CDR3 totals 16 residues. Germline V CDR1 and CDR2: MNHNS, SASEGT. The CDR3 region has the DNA TGTGCCAGCAGTGAATTCTCGACAGGGGGCAATCAGCCCCAGCATTTT. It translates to CASSEFSTGGNQPQHF.

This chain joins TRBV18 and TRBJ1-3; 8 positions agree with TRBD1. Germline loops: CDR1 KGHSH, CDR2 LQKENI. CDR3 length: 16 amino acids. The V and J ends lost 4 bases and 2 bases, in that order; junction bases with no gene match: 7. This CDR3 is CASSQGQGKAGNTIYF. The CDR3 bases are TGTGCCAGCTCACAAGGACAGGGAAAGGCTGGAAACACCATATATTTT.

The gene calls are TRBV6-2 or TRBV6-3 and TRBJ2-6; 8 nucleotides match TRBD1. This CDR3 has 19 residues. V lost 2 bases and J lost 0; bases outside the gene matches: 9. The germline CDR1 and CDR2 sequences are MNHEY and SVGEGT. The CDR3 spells CASSYLGQVLTSGANVLTF. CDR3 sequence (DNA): TGTGCCAGCAGTTACCTGGGACAGGTCCTGACCTCTGGGGCCAACGTCCTGACTTTC.

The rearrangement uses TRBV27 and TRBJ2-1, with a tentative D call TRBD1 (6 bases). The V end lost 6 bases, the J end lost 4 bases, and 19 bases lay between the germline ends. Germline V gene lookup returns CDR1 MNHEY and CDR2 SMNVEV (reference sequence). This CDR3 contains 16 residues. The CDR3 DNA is TGTGCCAGCAGGGGCCCGGCAGGGGATTTTTACAATGAGCAGTTCTTC. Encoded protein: CASRGPAGDFYNEQFF.

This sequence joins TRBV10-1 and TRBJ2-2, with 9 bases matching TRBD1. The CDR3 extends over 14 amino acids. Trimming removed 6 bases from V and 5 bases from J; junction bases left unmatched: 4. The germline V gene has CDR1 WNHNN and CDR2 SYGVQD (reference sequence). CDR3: CASRGQGRTGELFF. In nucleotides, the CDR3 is TGCGCCAGCAGAGGACAGGGGCGGACCGGGGAGCTGTTTTTT.

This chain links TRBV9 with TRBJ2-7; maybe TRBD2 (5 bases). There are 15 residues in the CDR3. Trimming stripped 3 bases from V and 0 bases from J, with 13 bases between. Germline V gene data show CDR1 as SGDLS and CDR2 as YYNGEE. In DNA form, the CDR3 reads TGTGCCAGCAGCGCGCCGGGAAGCAACTCCTACGAGCAGTACTTC. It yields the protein CASSAPGSNSYEQYF.